The rows below give T cell receptor beta chains drawn from one sample of a study of EBV T-cell therapy then PD-1 blockade in nasopharyngeal carcinoma. These receptors' antigens are unknown. Libraries were prepared by immunoSEQ multiplex PCR; TCRdb keeps only in-frame clonotypes and omits some of them. The sample yields more than 20,000 clones, approximately 83% seen once. This sample comprised CD8+ T cells from blood, obtained at day -245 from a patient whose treatment included autologous EBV-specific T cells and nivolumab. The receptors here all came from a middle-aged man with nasopharyngeal carcinoma. Each CDR3 is given with its conserved first and last residue. Each record gives: D gene, J gene, V gene, clone size, CDR3 DNA, CDR3 protein. A D gene is named only where the DNA matches it firmly. Expanded clones get a size class; other rows say once, few or many, or leave the size out.

>TRBD1|TRBJ1-1|TRBV27|few
TGTGCCAGCAGTTGGGGACAGTACACTGAAGCTTTCTTT
CASSWGQYTEAFF
>TRBD1|TRBJ2-7|TRBV5-6|-
TGTGCCAGCAGCGTTTCCGGGACAGGGCGATCCTACGAGCAGTACTTC
CASSVSGTGRSYEQYF
>-|TRBJ2-1|TRBV7-3|-
TGTGCCAGCAGCTTAATGGAGACCTACAATGAGCAGTTCTTC
CASSLMETYNEQFF
>TRBD1|TRBJ1-5|TRBV6-2/TRBV6-3|-
TGTGCCAGCAGCCCTTATGGGACAGGGGGGAGCAATCAGCCCCAGCATTTT
CASSPYGTGGSNQPQHF
>-|TRBJ2-7|TRBV7-3|-
TGTGCCAGCAGCTTAACCCCGGGGGCCTACGAGCAGTACTTC
CASSLTPGAYEQYF
>TRBD2|TRBJ2-1|TRBV6-5|-
TGTGCCAGCAGTTTCGGGACTAACAATGAGCAGTTCTTC
CASSFGTNNEQFF
>-|TRBJ2-3|TRBV6-4|-
TGTGCCAGCAGTGACGGGGCCGCCAGTTCCCAGTATTTT
CASSDGAASSQYF
>TRBD2|TRBJ2-3|TRBV2|-
TGTGCCAGCAGTGAAGTACTAGCGGGAGCAGATACGCAGTATTTT
CASSEVLAGADTQYF
>TRBD1|TRBJ2-1|TRBV4-3|-
TGCGCCAGCAGCTACCGGGACAGTGCGAGCAATGAGCAGTTCTTC
CASSYRDSASNEQFF
>-|TRBJ1-2|TRBV6-5|-
TGTGCCAGCCGGACCGTGGACGGCTACACCTTC
CASRTVDGYTF
>TRBD1|TRBJ1-4|TRBV9|-
TGTGCCAGCAGCGATAACCCGGGACAGGCTATAATAGGGGAAAAACTGTTTTTT
CASSDNPGQAIIGEKLFF
>-|TRBJ2-1|TRBV4-3|-
TGCGCCAGCAGCCAAGATGGGGGGCCGGAGCCCCTTTTGGACAATGAGCAGTTCTTC
CASSQDGGPEPLLDNEQFF
>TRBD2|TRBJ2-3|TRBV6-6|-
TGTGCCAGCAGTGCCGGGACTAGCCGCACAGATACGCAGTATTTT
CASSAGTSRTDTQYF
>-|TRBJ2-7|TRBV12-3/TRBV12-4|-
TGTGCCAGCAGTTTAGGGGGCGAGCAGTACTTC
CASSLGGEQYF
>-|TRBJ2-2|TRBV27|-
TGTGCCAGCAGTTTCCGGCAGGCGAACACCGGGGAGCTGTTTTTT
CASSFRQANTGELFF
>-|TRBJ2-6|TRBV6-1|-
TGTGCCAGCAGTGACGGGGGTGGGGCCAACGTCCTGACTTTC
CASSDGGGANVLTF
>-|TRBJ2-2|TRBV6-2/TRBV6-3|-
TGTGCCAGCAGTTATTTGAACACCGGGGAGCTGTTTTTT
CASSYLNTGELFF
>TRBD2|TRBJ2-1|TRBV2|-
TGTGCCAGCAGGTCTCTAGCGGGGGTTTACAATGAGCAGTTCTTC
CASRSLAGVYNEQFF
>-|TRBJ1-1|TRBV28|once
TGTGCCAGCACGGATCAGAGCACTGAAGCTTTCTTT
CASTDQSTEAFF
>-|TRBJ2-1|TRBV19|-
TGTGCCACCACGGGACGCCCAAGCTACAATGAGCAGTTCTTC
CATTGRPSYNEQFF
>-|TRBJ1-1|TRBV7-9|-
TGTGCCAGCAGCCTCACGGTCCCAGGGGACACTGAAGCTTTCTTT
CASSLTVPGDTEAFF
>TRBD2|TRBJ2-1|TRBV29-1|-
TGCAGCGTTGAAGATCGGACTAGCGGGGGGGCTTGGGAGCAGTTCTTC
CSVEDRTSGGAWEQFF
>-|TRBJ2-4|TRBV27|-
TGTGCCAGCAGTTTTATCCCCGTAGCCAAAAACATTCAGTACTTC
CASSFIPVAKNIQYF
>-|TRBJ2-7|TRBV29-1|-
TGCAGCCAAGGGTCCCACTACGAGCAGTACTTC
CSQGSHYEQYF